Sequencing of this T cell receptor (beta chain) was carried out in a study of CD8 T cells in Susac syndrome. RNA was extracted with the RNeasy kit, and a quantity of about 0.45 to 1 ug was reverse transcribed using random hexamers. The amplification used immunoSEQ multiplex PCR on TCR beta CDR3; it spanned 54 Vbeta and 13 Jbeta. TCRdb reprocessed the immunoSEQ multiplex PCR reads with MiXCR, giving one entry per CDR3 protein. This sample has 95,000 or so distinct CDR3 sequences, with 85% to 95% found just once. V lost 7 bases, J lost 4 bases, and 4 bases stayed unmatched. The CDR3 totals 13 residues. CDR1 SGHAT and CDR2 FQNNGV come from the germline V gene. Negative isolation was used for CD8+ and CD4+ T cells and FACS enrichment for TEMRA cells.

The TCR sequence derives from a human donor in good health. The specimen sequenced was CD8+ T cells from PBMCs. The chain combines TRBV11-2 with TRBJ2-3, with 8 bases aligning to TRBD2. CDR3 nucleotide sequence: TGTGCCAGCAACTTCGGGGGGGCAGATACGCAGTATTTT. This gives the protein CASNFGGADTQYF.